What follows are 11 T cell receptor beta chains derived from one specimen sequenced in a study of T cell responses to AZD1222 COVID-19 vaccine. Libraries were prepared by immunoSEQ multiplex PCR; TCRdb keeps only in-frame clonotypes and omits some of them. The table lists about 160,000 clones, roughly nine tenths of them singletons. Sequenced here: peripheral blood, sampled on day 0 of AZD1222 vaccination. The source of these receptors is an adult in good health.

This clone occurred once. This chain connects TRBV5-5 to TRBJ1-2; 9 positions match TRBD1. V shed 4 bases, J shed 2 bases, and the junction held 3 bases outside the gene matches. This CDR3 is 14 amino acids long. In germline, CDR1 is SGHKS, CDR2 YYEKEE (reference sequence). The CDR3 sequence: CASSPGQGNYGYTF. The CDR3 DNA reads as TGTGCCAGCAGCCCAGGACAGGGGAACTATGGCTACACCTTC.

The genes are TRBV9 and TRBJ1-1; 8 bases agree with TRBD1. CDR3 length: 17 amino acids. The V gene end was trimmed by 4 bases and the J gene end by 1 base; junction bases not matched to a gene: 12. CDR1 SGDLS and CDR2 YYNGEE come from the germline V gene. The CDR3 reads CASSSSRKTGENTEAFF. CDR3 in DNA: TGTGCCAGCAGCTCCTCTAGAAAGACAGGGGAGAACACTGAAGCTTTCTTT.

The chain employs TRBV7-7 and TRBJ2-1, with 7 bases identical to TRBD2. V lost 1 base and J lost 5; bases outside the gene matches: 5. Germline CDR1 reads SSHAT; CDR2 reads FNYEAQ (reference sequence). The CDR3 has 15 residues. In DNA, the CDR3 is TGTGCCAGCAGCTTAGGGCAAAGCGGGGACAATGAGCAGTTCTTC. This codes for CASSLGQSGDNEQFF.

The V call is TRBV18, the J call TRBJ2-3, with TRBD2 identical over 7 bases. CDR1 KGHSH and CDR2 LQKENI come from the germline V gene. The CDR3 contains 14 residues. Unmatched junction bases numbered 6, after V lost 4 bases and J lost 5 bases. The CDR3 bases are TGTGCCAGCTCACTCTCTGCGGGGGAAGATACGCAGTATTTT. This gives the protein CASSLSAGEDTQYF.

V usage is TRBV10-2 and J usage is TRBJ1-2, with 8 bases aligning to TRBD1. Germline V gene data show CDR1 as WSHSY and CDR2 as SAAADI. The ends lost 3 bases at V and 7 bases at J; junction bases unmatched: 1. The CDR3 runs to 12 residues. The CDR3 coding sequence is TGCGCCAGCAGTGAACAGGGGGTTGGCTACACCTTC. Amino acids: CASSEQGVGYTF.

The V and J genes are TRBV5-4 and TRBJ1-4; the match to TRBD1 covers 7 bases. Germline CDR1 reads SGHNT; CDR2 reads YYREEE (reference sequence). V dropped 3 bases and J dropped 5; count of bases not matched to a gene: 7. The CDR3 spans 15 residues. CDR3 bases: TGTGCCAGCAGCTCGACAAAGACAGGGAATGAAAAACTGTTTTTT. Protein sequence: CASSSTKTGNEKLFF.

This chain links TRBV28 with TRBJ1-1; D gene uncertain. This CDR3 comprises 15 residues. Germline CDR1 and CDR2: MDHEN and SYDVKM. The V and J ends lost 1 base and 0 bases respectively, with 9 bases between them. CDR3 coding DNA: TGTGCCAGCAGTTTATACGGGGAGGTGAACACTGAAGCTTTCTTT. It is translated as CASSLYGEVNTEAFF.

CDR3 residues: CASSLVGTGAYGYTF. As DNA, the CDR3 is TGTGCCAGCAGTTTGGTCGGGACAGGGGCCTATGGCTACACCTTC. V is TRBV27 and J is TRBJ1-2, with 10 bases identical to TRBD1. The CDR3 is made up of 15 amino acids. V lost 3 bases, J lost 4 bases, and 5 bases stayed unmatched. Germline CDR1 MNHEY, CDR2 SMNVEV (reference sequence).

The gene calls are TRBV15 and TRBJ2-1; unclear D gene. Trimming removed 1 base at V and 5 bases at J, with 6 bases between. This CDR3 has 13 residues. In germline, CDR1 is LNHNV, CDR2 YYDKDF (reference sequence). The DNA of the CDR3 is TGTGCCACCAGCAGAGTTCAGGACAATGAGCAGTTCTTC. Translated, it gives CATSRVQDNEQFF.

As DNA, the CDR3 is TGTGCTAGTGGTTTGGTACTTTTAGCGGGAGGGCCGGGGAATGAGCAGTTCTTC. Translated, it gives CASGLVLLAGGPGNEQFF. This sequence joins TRBV12-5 and TRBJ2-1, with 11 bases that match TRBD2. CDR3 length equals 18 residues. Germline V gives CDR1 LGHNT, CDR2 FRNRAP. Trimming took 0 bases from V and 7 from J; bases not matched to a gene: 11.

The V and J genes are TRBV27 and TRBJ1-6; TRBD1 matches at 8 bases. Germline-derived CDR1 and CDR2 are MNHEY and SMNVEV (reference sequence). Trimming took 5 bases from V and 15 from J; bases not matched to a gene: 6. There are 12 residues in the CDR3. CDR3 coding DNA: TGTGCCAGCAGTAAGACAGGGGCTCACCTCCACTTT. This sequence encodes CASSKTGAHLHF.